Shown below are 20 T cell receptor beta chains from a single sample sequenced in a study of molecular identifiers for immune sequencing clone quantification. TCRdb called the PCR reads again in MiXCR, with one record for every CDR3 protein. The sample has over 550,000 distinct CDR3 sequences; approximately 24% are singletons. Material for sequencing was naive CD8+ T cells from blood, with Jurkat cell RNA spiked in. Subset here: FACS-sorted CD8+CD4-CCR7+CD45RA+ naive T cells. All receptors derive from a human donor in good health. Some libraries in this study had Jurkat cell RNA spiked in.

The rearrangement uses TRBV2 and TRBJ2-3; D is perhaps TRBD1 (6 bases). Germline CDR1 and CDR2: SNHLY and FYNNEI. The V gene lost 6 bases and the J gene lost 5 bases, with 15 bases spanning the gap. The length of the CDR3 is 14 residues. CDR3 sequence: CASSRTGIRDTQYF. The CDR3 DNA sequence: TGTGCCAGCAGCCGAACAGGGATCAGAGATACGCAGTATTTT.

With regard to this clonotype: This may stem from a read error, because a much larger clone lies one nucleotide away. The gene calls are TRBV7-2 and TRBJ2-7; D unclear. The CDR3 has 14 amino acids. CDR1 is SGHTA and CDR2 is FQGNSA in the germline V gene. Here the CDR3 DNA reads TGTGCCAGCAACTTAGATCCCGGATGGTACGAGCAGTACTTC. It translates to CASNLDPGWYEQYF.

This clonotype was observed many times. The chain is built from TRBV7-9 and TRBJ2-7; D ambiguous. V lost 5 bases and J 2 bases, leaving 10 bases between the germline ends. The CDR3 sequence is 13 residues long. Germline V gene sequence: CDR1 SEHNR, CDR2 FQNEAQ (reference sequence). Written as DNA, the CDR3 is TGTGCCAGCAGCCGATATGGGGCCTACGAGCAGTACTTC. Translating it yields CASSRYGAYEQYF. Together with reference TRBV7-9 and TRBJ2-7, the CDR3 gives the full variable domain: DTGVSQNPRHKITKRGQNVTFRCDPISEHNRLYWYRQTLGQGPEFLTYFQNEAQLEKSRLLSDRFSAERPKGSFSTLEIQRTEQGDSAMYLCASSRYGAYEQYFGPGTRLTVT.

This clonotype was seen only a few times. V gene TRBV4-3 combines with J gene TRBJ2-1; TRBD2 aligns across 12 bases. The V segment lost 0 bases and the J segment 7 bases; nucleotides outside the gene matches: 4. The CDR3 consists of 16 residues. Germline CDR1 is LGHNA and CDR2 is YSLEER. The CDR3 sequence: CASSQEGLAGQNEQFF. CDR3 DNA: TGCGCCAGCAGCCAAGAAGGACTAGCGGGACAGAATGAGCAGTTCTTC.

The V call is TRBV7-3, the J call TRBJ2-6; D possibly uses TRBD1 or TRBD2 (6 bases each). The CDR3 covers 17 residues. The germline V and J ends were trimmed by 5 bases and 0 bases, with 14 bases remaining between them. The germline V gene encodes CDR1 SGHTA and CDR2 FQGTGA. This chain's CDR3 is CASSPWRGDSGANVLTF. The CDR3, as DNA: TGTGCCAGCAGCCCTTGGAGGGGGGACTCTGGGGCCAACGTCCTGACTTTC. The full variable domain, with the rest looked up from reference TRBV7-3 and TRBJ2-6, is GAGVSQTPSNKVTEKGKYVELRCDPISGHTALYWYRQSLGQGPEFLIYFQGTGAADDSGLPNDRFFAVRPEGSVSTLKIQRTERGDSAVYLCASSPWRGDSGANVLTFGAGSRLTVL.

Turning to this clonotype: A much larger clone is a single base away; this may be a read error. The chain is built from TRBV29-1 and TRBJ2-1; TRBD1 is a possible D gene (6 bases). This CDR3 region has 13 residues. CDR1 SQVTM and CDR2 ANQGSEA come from the germline V gene. CDR3 bases: TGCAGCGTTGAAGTGGGACACACTGAGGAGCTGTTCTTC. Protein sequence: CSVEVGHTEELFF.

Remarks on this clonotype: The germline gene is not matched at one end of the junction; a read error may be the cause. The chain recombines TRBV19 with TRBJ2-3; D gene ambiguous. The CDR3 is 12 amino acids. CDR1 LNHDA and CDR2 SQIVND come from the germline V gene (reference sequence). CDR3 nucleotides: TGTGCCAGCTCCCCAGGCACAGATTCGCAGTATTTT. Residues: CASSPGTDSQYF. Drawing the rest from reference TRBV19 and TRBJ2-3, the complete variable domain is DGGITQSPKYLFRKEGQNVTLSCEQNLNHDAMYWYRQDPGQGLRLIYYSQIVNDFQKGDIAEGYSVSREKKESFPLTVTSAQKNPTAFYLCASSPGTDSQYFGPGTRLTVL.

This chain connects TRBV27 to TRBJ1-6; D is unclear. The length of the CDR3 is 14 residues. Between the trimmed V and J ends, which lost 5 bases and 6 bases, there was a span of 11 bases. Germline CDR1 and CDR2: MNHEY and SMNVEV (reference sequence). This CDR3 reads CASSLPIVNSPLHF. For the CDR3, the DNA is TGTGCCAGCAGTCTCCCTATCGTTAATTCACCCCTCCACTTT.

The chain employs TRBV12-3 or TRBV12-4 and TRBJ2-3; a weak D match, TRBD2 (6 bases). CDR3 length: 14 amino acids. Trimming left V 4 bases short and J 2 bases short, with 10 bases between. The CDR3 DNA follows: TGTGCCAGCAGTTCGGGACTTGTCACAGATACGCAGTATTTT. It translates to CASSSGLVTDTQYF.

This clonotype was observed a few times. The genes are TRBV3-1 and TRBJ2-3, with 8 nucleotides matching TRBD1. V was clipped by 2 bases and J by 6 bases; unmatched bases: 25. The CDR3 runs 21 residues. Germline values: CDR1 LGHDT, CDR2 YNNKEL (reference sequence). For the CDR3, the DNA is TGTGCCAGCAGCCAAAAGGCCGGGTGGGCCGGGACAGGCCCGGAGGTGGATACGCAGTATTTT. Translating it yields CASSQKAGWAGTGPEVDTQYF.

The sample holds a few counts of this clonotype. This chain uses TRBV20-1 with TRBJ1-3; D call uncertain. Germline V CDR1 and CDR2: DFQATT, SNEGSKA (reference sequence). V lost 3 bases and J lost 0, with 9 bases in between. The CDR3 has 14 residues. This chain's CDR3 is CSASDPRSGNTIYF. Here the CDR3 DNA reads TGCAGTGCTAGTGATCCACGCTCTGGAAACACCATATATTTT.

This clonotype was found many times. This chain joins TRBV6-5 and TRBJ2-3; 7 bases line up with TRBD1. The CDR3 runs 15 residues. The junction had 6 bases not matched to a gene; V was cut back by 4 bases and J by 2 bases. The germline V gene has CDR1 MNHEY and CDR2 SVGAGI. CDR3 loop: CASSLSDRFTDTQYF. DNA for the CDR3: TGTGCCAGCAGTTTATCGGACAGGTTCACAGATACGCAGTATTTT.

This chain uses TRBV19 with TRBJ2-1; D ambiguous. Germline V gene data show CDR1 as LNHDA and CDR2 as SQIVND (reference sequence). V was pared by 3 bases and J by 4 bases, with 7 bases between. This CDR3 contains 13 residues. Here the CDR3 reads CASSISHYNEQFF. The DNA of the CDR3 is TGTGCCAGTAGTATTTCGCATTACAATGAGCAGTTCTTC.

This clonotype turned up a few times. The chain is built from TRBV6-2 or TRBV6-3 and TRBJ2-7; 9 bases match TRBD2. The length of the CDR3 is 15 residues. J was trimmed by 3 bases and V by 0 bases; bases with no gene match: 3. CDR1 is MNHEY, CDR2 SVGEGT, per germline. The CDR3 coding sequence is TGTGCCAGCAGTTACTCCGAGACTAGCGGCTACGAGCAGTACTTC. Translation: CASSYSETSGYEQYF.

Comment on this clonotype: The junction and the germline gene differ at one end; a read error may be behind it. J is TRBJ1-1 and V is TRBV5-3; the D gene is possibly TRBD1 (6 bases). TRBV5-3 is an open reading frame, and its role is uncertain. This CDR3 contains 20 residues. The CDR3 loop reads CASSSDPRVSGRGYNTEAFF. The CDR3 nucleotides read TGTGCCAGCAGCTCCGACCCGCGAGTATCGGGGAGGGGGTACAACACTGAAGCTTTCTTT.

This chain links TRBV19 with TRBJ1-5; weak D call: TRBD1 (5 bases). Germline V lookup: CDR1 LNHDA, CDR2 SQIVND (reference sequence). V was pared by 1 base and J by 1 base, with 11 bases between. The CDR3 length is 16 residues. CDR3 nucleotides: TGTGCCAGTAGTATAGTCACAGGTGGAAGCAATCAGCCCCAGCATTTT. Amino acid sequence: CASSIVTGGSNQPQHF.

This clonotype was detected only a few times. This sequence joins TRBV27 and TRBJ2-3, with a possible D match to TRBD2 (5 bases). This CDR3 has 17 residues. Germline CDR1 MNHEY, CDR2 SMNVEV (reference sequence). Between the trimmed V and J ends, which lost 3 bases and 4 bases, there was a span of 20 bases. This CDR3 reads CASSFWYRAEGPDTQYF. CDR3 sequence (DNA): TGTGCCAGCAGTTTTTGGTATCGGGCTGAGGGCCCAGATACGCAGTATTTT.

The rearrangement uses TRBV12-3 or TRBV12-4 and TRBJ1-6; D possibly corresponds to TRBD1 (5 bases). This CDR3 has 17 amino acids. Trimming stripped 6 bases from V and 9 bases from J, with 24 bases between. This chain's CDR3 is CASSPPPDTYWRSPLHF. CDR3 DNA: TGTGCCAGCAGCCCCCCACCGGACACGTACTGGCGTTCACCCCTCCACTTT.

This clonotype was seen only a few times. This rearrangement joins TRBV6-2 or TRBV6-3 to TRBJ2-1; TRBD2 aligns across 12 bases. The CDR3 runs 15 residues. V was clipped by 4 bases and J by 8 bases; unmatched bases: 6. CDR1 is MNHEY, CDR2 SVGEGT, per germline. This CDR3 is CASSWARTSGDEQFF. CDR3 bases: TGTGCCAGCAGTTGGGCGAGGACTAGCGGGGATGAGCAGTTCTTC.

This clonotype has a count of ten or more. V usage is TRBV27 and J usage is TRBJ2-3; tentative D call: TRBD1 (6 bases). The ends were cut back, 1 base at V and 0 bases at J, with 8 bases in the middle. The CDR3 runs to 15 residues. Germline CDR1 and CDR2: MNHEY and SMNVEV (reference sequence). The DNA for the CDR3 is TGTGCCAGCAGTTTATACAGGGCTAGCACAGATACGCAGTATTTT. Translated, it gives CASSLYRASTDTQYF.